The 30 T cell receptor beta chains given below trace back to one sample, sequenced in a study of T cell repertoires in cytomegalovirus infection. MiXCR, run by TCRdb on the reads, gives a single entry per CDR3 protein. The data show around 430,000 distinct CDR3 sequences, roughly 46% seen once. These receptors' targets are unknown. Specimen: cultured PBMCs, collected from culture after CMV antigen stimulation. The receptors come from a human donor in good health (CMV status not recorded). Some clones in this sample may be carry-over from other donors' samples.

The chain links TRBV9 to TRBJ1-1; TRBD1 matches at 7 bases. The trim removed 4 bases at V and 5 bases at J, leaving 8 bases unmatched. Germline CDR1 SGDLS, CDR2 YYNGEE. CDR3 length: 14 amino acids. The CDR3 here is CASSRGRGETEAFF. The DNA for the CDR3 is TGTGCCAGCAGCCGGGGCAGGGGGGAAACTGAAGCTTTCTTT.

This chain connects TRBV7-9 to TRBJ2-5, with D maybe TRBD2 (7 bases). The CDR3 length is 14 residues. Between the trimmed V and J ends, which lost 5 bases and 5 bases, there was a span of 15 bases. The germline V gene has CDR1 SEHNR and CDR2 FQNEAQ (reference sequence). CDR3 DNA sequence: TGTGCCAGCAGCGAGGCGGGGGCCGGTGAGACCCAGTACTTC. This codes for CASSEAGAGETQYF.

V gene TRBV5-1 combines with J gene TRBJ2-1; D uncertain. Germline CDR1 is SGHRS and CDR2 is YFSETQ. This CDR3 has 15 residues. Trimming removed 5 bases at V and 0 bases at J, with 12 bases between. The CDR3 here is CASSLVKSSYNEQFF. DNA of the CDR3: TGCGCCAGCAGTTTAGTGAAGAGCTCCTACAATGAGCAGTTCTTC. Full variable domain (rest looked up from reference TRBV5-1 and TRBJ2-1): KAGVTQTPRYLIKTRGQQVTLSCSPISGHRSVSWYQQTPGQGLQFLFEYFSETQRNKGNFPGRFSGRQFSNSRSEMNVSTLELGDSALYLCASSLVKSSYNEQFFGPGTRLTVL.

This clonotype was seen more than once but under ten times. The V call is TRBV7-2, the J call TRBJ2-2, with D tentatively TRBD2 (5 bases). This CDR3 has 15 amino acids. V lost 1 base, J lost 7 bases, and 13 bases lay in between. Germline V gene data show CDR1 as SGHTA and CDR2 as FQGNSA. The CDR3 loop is CASSLVSGFGGELFF. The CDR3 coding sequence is TGTGCCAGCAGCTTAGTATCGGGATTTGGCGGGGAGCTGTTTTTT.

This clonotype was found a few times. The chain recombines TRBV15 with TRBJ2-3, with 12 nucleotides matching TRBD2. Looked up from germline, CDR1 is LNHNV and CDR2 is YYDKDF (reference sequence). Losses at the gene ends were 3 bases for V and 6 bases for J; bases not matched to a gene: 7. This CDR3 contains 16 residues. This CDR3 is CATSSHLAGGRDTQYF. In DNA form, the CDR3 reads TGTGCCACCAGCAGCCACCTAGCGGGGGGGAGGGATACGCAGTATTTT.

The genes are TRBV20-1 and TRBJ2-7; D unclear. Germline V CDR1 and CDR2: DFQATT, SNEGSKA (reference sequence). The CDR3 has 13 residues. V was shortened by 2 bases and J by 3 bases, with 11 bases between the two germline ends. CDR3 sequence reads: CSARWLLIYEQYF. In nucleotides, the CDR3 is TGCAGTGCTAGATGGCTATTAATCTACGAGCAGTACTTC.

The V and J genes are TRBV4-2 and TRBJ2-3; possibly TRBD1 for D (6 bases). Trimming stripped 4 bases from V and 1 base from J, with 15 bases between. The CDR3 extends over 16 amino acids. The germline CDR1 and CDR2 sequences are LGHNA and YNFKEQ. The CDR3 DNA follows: TGTGCCAGCAGCCTTCAGGGGCCCCCGGGCACAGATACGCAGTATTTT. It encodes CASSLQGPPGTDTQYF.

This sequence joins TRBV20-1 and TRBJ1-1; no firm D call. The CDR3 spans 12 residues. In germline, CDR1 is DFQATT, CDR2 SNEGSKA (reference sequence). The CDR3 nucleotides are TGCAGGCTCGGGTCTATGAACACTGAAGCTTTCTTT. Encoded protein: CRLGSMNTEAFF.

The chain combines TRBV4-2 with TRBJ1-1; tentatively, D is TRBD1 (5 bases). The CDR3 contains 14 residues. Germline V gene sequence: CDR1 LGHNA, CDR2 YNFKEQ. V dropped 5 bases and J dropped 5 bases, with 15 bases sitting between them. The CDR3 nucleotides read TGTGCCAGCAGCTATACCGACGGGGGGACTGAAGCTTTCTTT. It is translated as CASSYTDGGTEAFF.

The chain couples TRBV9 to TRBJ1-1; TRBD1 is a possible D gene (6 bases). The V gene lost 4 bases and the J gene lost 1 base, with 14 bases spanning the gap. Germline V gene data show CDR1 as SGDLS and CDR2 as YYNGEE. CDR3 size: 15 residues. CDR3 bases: TGTGCCAGCAGCCCGAGGGACACTTCGAACACTGAAGCTTTCTTT. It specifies CASSPRDTSNTEAFF.

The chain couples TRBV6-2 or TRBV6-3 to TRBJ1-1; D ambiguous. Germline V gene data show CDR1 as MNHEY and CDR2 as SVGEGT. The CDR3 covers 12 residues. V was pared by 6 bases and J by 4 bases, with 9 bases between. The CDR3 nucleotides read TGTGCCAGCAGAAGGGATCGCACTGAAGCTTTCTTT. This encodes CASRRDRTEAFF.

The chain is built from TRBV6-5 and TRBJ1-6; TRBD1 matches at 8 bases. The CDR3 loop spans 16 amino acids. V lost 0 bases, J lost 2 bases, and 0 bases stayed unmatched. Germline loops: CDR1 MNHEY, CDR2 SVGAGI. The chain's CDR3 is CASSYSDRAYNSPLHF. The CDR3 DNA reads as TGTGCCAGCAGTTACTCGGACAGGGCCTATAATTCACCCCTCCACTTT.

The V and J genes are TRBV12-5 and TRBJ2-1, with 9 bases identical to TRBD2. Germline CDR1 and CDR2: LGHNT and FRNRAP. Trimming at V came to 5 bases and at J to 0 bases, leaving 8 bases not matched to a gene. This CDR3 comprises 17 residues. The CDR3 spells CASGINSGSGSYNEQFF. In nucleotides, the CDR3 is TGTGCTAGTGGTATTAATAGCGGGAGTGGCTCCTACAATGAGCAGTTCTTC.

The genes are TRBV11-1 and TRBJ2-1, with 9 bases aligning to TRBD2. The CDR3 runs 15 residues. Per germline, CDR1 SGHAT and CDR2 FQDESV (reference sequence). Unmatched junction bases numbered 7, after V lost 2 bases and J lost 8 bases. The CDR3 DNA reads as TGTGCCAGCAGCTTATCTGGCGGGGGGGGTGATGAGCAGTTCTTC. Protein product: CASSLSGGGGDEQFF.

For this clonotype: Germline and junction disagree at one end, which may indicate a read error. The CDR3 spells CASSLGQPGNTIYF. DNA for the CDR3: TGTGCCAGCAGCTTGGGGCAGCCTGGGAACACCATATATTTT. This chain links TRBV7-8 with TRBJ1-3; D perhaps matches TRBD1 (5 bases). CDR1 SGHVS and CDR2 FQNEAQ come from the germline V gene. This CDR3 contains 14 residues.

The chain's CDR3 is CASRRQRGLAGVNEQFF. CDR3 nucleotide sequence: TGTGCCAGCAGACGACAGAGGGGACTAGCGGGAGTGAATGAGCAGTTCTTC. The chain has TRBV6-2 or TRBV6-3 and TRBJ2-1; 14 bases map to TRBD2. This CDR3 is 17 amino acids long. J was trimmed by 7 bases and V by 6 bases; bases with no gene match: 11. Per germline, CDR1 MNHEY and CDR2 SVGEGT.

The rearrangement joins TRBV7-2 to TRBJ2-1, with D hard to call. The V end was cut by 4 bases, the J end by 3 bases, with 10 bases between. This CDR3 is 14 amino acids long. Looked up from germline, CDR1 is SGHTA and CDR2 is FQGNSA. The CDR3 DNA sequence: TGTGCCAGCAGCTCACATCTCGGCTACAATGAGCAGTTCTTC. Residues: CASSSHLGYNEQFF.

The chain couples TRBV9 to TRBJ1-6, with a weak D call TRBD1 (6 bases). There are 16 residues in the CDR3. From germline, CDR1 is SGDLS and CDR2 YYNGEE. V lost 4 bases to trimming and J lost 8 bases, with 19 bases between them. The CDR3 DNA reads TGTGCCAGCAGCACTACAGGGAGTAGGAATTATTCACCCCTCCACTTT. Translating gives CASSTTGSRNYSPLHF.

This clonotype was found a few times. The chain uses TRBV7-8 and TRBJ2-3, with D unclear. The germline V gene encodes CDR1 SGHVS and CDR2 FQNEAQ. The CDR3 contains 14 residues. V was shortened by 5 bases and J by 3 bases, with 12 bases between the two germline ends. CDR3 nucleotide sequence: TGTGCCAGCAGCCCCCAATGGGGTACAGATACGCAGTATTTT. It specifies CASSPQWGTDTQYF.

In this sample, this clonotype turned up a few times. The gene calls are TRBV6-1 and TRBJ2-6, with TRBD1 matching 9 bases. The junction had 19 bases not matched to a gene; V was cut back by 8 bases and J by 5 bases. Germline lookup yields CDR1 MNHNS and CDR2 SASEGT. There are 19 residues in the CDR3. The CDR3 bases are TGTGCCAGCCCCAGGGGTGGGACAGGGCCTGCCATCTGGGCCAACGTCCTGACTTTC. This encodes CASPRGGTGPAIWANVLTF.

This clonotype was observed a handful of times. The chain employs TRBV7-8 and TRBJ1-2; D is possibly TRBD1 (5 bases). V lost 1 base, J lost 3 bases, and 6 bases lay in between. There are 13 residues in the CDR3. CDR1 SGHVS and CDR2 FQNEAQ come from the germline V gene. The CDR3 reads CASSLETDYGYTF. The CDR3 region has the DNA TGTGCCAGCAGCTTAGAGACAGACTATGGCTACACCTTC.

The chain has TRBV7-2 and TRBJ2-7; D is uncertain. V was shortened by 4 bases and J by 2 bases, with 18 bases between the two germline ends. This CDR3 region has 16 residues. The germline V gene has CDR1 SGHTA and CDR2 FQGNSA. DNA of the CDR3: TGTGCCAGCAGCTGGTTGCCACGCAGTGTAACCTACGAGCAGTACTTC. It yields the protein CASSWLPRSVTYEQYF.

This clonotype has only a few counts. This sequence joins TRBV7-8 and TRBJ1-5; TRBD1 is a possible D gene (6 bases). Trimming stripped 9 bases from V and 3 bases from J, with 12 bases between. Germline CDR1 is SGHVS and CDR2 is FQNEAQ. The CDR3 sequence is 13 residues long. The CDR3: CASGRGNNQPQHF. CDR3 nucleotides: TGTGCCAGTGGCAGGGGAAACAATCAGCCCCAGCATTTT.

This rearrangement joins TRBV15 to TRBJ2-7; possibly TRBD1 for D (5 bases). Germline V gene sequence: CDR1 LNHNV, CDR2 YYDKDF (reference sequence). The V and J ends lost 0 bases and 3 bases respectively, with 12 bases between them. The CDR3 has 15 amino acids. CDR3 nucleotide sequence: TGTGCCACCAGCAGAGAGACAGAGCCCATCTACGAGCAGTACTTC. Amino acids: CATSRETEPIYEQYF.

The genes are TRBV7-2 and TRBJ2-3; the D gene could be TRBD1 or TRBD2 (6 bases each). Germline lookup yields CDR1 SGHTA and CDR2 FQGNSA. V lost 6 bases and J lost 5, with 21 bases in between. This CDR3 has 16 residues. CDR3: CASSPEGGWLGDTQYF. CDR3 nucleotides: TGTGCCAGCAGTCCAGAGGGGGGTTGGTTGGGAGATACGCAGTATTTT.

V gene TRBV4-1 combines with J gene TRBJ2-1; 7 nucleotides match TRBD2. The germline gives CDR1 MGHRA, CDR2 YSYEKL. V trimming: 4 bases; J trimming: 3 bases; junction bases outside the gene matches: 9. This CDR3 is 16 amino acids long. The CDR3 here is CASSRLGGSVYNEQFF. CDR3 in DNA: TGCGCCAGCAGCCGACTGGGGGGGAGCGTCTACAATGAGCAGTTCTTC.

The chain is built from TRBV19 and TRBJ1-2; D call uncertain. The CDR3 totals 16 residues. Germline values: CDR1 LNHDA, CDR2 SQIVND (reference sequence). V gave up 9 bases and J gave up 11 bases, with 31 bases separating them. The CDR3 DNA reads TGTGCCAGCCCGGGGAGCCACTCAGTCATTATTGTGGGGTACACCTTC. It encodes CASPGSHSVIIVGYTF.

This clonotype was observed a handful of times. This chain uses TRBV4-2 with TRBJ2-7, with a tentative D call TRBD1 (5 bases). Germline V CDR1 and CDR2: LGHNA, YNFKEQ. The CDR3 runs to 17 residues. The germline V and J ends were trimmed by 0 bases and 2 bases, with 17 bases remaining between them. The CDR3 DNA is TGTGCCAGCAGCCAAGATCTCTGGGGCTCCGGAACCTACGAGCAGTACTTC. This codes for CASSQDLWGSGTYEQYF.

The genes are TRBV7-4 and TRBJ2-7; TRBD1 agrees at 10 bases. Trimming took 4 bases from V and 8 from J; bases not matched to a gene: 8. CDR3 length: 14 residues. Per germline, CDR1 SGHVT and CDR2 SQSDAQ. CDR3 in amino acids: CASSSPGTGVQQYF. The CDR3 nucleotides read TGTGCCAGCAGCTCTCCCGGGACAGGGGTCCAGCAGTACTTC.

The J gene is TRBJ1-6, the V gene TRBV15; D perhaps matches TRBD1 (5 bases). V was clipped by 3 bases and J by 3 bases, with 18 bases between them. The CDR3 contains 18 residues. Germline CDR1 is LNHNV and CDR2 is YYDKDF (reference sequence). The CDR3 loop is CATSRDQPGKFYNSPLHF. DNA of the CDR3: TGTGCCACCAGCAGGGACCAACCAGGGAAATTCTATAATTCACCCCTCCACTTT.